The 9 T cell receptor beta chains reported below all come from one sample, sequenced in a study of blood T cell repertoires in COVID-19. Sequenced by immunoSEQ multiplex PCR; TCRdb stores in-frame clones only, minus some. The sample comprises some 150,000 clones, approximately 90% of which are singletons, and about 2.4% rests with the top ten. The sequencing input was peripheral blood. All receptors derive from a woman in her seventies with acute or convalescent COVID-19.

V is TRBV7-9 and J is TRBJ1-4; D is uncertain. Germline assignment: CDR1 SEHNR and CDR2 FQNEAQ (reference sequence). This CDR3 is 14 amino acids long. Trimming shortened V by 5 bases and J by 4 bases, and 11 bases separated the two germline ends. Written as DNA, the CDR3 is TGTGCCAGCAGCCCTTGGGGAGGTAATGAAAAACTGTTTTTT. This encodes CASSPWGGNEKLFF.

The V call is TRBV5-1, the J call TRBJ1-2; 11 nucleotides agree with TRBD1. Losses at the gene ends were 2 bases for V and 4 bases for J; bases not matched to a gene: 16. The CDR3 is made up of 19 amino acids. Germline V gene data show CDR1 as SGHRS and CDR2 as YFSETQ. The CDR3 region has the DNA TGCGCCAGCAGCTTCAATTTAGGGACAGGGGGTTTCTCTTTCTATGGCTACACCTTC. This encodes CASSFNLGTGGFSFYGYTF.

This clone was counted a few times. This chain joins TRBV19 and TRBJ2-7; unclear D gene. This CDR3 is built from 11 residues. Germline CDR1 is LNHDA and CDR2 is SQIVND (reference sequence). V dropped 4 bases and J dropped 6 bases, with 7 bases sitting between them. CDR3 coding DNA: TGTGCCAGTAGTAAGTATAGCGAGCAGTACGTC. Translation gives CASSKYSEQYV.

This rearrangement joins TRBV7-2 to TRBJ2-2, with TRBD2 as a possible D gene (6 bases). The germline CDR1 and CDR2 sequences are SGHTA and FQGNSA. CDR3 length: 15 amino acids. V dropped 10 bases and J dropped 0 bases, with 15 bases sitting between them. CDR3 amino acids: CATTRGGANTGELFF. CDR3 sequence (DNA): TGTGCCACCACCCGGGGCGGGGCGAACACCGGGGAGCTGTTTTTT.

This clone came up a few times. J is TRBJ2-7 and V is TRBV29-1; D gene ambiguous. CDR3 size: 12 residues. CDR1 and CDR2 (germline): SQVTM, ANQGSEA. Between the trimmed V and J ends, which lost 4 bases and 7 bases, there was a span of 14 bases. The CDR3 region is CSVAPGSREQYF. DNA for the CDR3: TGCAGCGTTGCTCCGGGTTCTAGGGAGCAGTACTTC.

V and J are TRBV7-9 and TRBJ1-6; the match to TRBD1 covers 10 bases. Germline assignment: CDR1 SEHNR and CDR2 FQNEAQ (reference sequence). The V segment lost 1 base and the J segment 6 bases; nucleotides outside the gene matches: 3. The CDR3 is 16 residues long. The CDR3 is CASSLGDRGGNSPLHF. The CDR3 region has the DNA TGTGCCAGCAGCTTAGGGGACAGGGGTGGTAATTCACCCCTCCACTTT.

The gene calls are TRBV7-9 and TRBJ2-2, with a possible D match to TRBD1 (5 bases). Germline values: CDR1 SEHNR, CDR2 FQNEAQ (reference sequence). V dropped 2 bases and J dropped 3 bases, with 7 bases sitting between them. The CDR3 extends over 14 amino acids. Here the CDR3 DNA reads TGTGCCAGCAGCTTATCCAGGGACACCGGGGAGCTGTTTTTT. This gives the protein CASSLSRDTGELFF.

This chain uses TRBV6-5 with TRBJ1-6, with 7 bases that match TRBD1. Germline V lookup: CDR1 MNHEY, CDR2 SVGAGI. The V segment lost 7 bases and the J segment 6 bases; nucleotides outside the gene matches: 9. The CDR3 extends over 15 amino acids. Written as DNA, the CDR3 is TGTGCCAGCACCCCGGGGGGGACAGCTAATTCACCCCTCCACTTT. Protein product: CASTPGGTANSPLHF.

J is TRBJ2-3 and V is TRBV9; D not certain. The CDR3 runs 14 residues. The V end was cut by 4 bases, the J end by 0 bases, with 9 bases between. Germline V gene data show CDR1 as SGDLS and CDR2 as YYNGEE. CDR3 residues: CASSPNYSTDTQYF. CDR3 sequence (DNA): TGTGCCAGCAGCCCCAACTATAGCACAGATACGCAGTATTTT.